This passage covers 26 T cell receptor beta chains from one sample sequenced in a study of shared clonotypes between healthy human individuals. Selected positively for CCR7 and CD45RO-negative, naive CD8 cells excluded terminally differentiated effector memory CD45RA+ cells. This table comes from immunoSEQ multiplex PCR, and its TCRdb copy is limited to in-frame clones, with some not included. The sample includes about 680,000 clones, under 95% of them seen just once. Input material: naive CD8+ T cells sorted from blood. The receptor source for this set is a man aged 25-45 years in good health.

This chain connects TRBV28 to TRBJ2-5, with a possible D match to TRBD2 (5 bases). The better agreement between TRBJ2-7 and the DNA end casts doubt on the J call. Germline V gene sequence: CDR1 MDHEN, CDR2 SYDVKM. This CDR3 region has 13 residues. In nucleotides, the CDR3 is TGTGCCAGCAGTTTGCACGGGACCTACGAGCAGTACTTC. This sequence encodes CASSLHGTYEQYF.

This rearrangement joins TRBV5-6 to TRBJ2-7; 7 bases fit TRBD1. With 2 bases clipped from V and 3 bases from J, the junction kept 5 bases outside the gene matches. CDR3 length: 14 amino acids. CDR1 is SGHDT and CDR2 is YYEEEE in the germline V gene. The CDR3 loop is CASSFGQAYYEQYF. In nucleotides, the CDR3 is TGTGCCAGCAGCTTCGGACAGGCATACTACGAGCAGTACTTC.

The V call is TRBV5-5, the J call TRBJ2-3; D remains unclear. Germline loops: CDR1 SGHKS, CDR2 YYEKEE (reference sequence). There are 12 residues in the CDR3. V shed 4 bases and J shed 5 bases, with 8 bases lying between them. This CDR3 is CASSAHQDTQYF. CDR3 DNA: TGTGCCAGCAGCGCCCACCAAGATACGCAGTATTTT.

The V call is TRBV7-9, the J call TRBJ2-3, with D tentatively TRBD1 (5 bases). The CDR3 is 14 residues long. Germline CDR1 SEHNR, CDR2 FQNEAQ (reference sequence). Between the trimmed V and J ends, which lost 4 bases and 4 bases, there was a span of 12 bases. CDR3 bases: TGTGCCAGCAGCTCGGATAAGGGGCCAGATACGCAGTATTTT. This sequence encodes CASSSDKGPDTQYF. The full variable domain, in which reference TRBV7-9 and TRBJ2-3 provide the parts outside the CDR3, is DTGVSQNPRHKITKRGQNVTFRCDPISEHNRLYWYRQTLGQGPEFLTYFQNEAQLEKSRLLSDRFSAERPKGSFSTLEIQRTEQGDSAMYLCASSSDKGPDTQYFGPGTRLTVL.

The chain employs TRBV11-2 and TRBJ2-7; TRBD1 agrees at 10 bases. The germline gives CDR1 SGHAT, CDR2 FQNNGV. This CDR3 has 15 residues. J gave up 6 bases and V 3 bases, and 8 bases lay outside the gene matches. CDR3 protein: CASSFTGTGVGEQYF. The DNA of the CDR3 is TGTGCCAGCAGCTTTACCGGGACAGGGGTTGGCGAGCAGTACTTC.

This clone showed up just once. This chain's CDR3 is CASSGSSGRTGELFF. CDR3 coding DNA: TGTGCCAGCAGTGGTTCTAGCGGGAGAACCGGGGAGCTGTTTTTT. V is TRBV2 and J is TRBJ2-2; 10 bases are shared with TRBD2. Germline V gene data show CDR1 as SNHLY and CDR2 as FYNNEI. There are 15 residues in the CDR3. V trimming: 4 bases; J trimming: 5 bases; junction bases outside the gene matches: 4.

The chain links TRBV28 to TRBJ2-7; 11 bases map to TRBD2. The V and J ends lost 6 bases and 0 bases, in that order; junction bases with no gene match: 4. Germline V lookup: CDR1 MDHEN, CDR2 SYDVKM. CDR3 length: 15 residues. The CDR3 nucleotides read TGTGCCAGCAGCCACCTAGCGGGAGGCTCCTACGAGCAGTACTTC. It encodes CASSHLAGGSYEQYF.

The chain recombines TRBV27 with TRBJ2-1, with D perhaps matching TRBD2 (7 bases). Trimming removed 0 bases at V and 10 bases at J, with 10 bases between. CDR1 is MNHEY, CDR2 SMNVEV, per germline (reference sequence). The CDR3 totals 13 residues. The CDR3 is CASSLSGGQEQFF. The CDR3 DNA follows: TGTGCCAGCAGTTTATCGGGGGGGCAGGAGCAGTTCTTC.

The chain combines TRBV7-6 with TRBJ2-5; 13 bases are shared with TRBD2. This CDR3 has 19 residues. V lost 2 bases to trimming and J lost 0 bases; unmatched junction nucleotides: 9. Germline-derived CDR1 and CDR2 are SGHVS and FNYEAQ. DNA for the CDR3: TGTGCCAGCAGCTTAAGGACTAGCGGGAGTAAAGGGTACCAAGAGACCCAGTACTTC. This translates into CASSLRTSGSKGYQETQYF.

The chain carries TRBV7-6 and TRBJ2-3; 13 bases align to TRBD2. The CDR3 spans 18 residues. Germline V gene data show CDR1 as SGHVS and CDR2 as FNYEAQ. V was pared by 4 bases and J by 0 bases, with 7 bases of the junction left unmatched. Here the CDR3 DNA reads TGTGCCAGCAGCTCGCCCGGGACTAGCGGGATTAGCACAGATACGCAGTATTTT. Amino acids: CASSSPGTSGISTDTQYF.

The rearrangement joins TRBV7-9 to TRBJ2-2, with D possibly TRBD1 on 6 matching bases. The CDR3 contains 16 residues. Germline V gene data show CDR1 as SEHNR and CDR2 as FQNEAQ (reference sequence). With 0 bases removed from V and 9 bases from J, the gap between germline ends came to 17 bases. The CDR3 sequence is CASSLAQGTPARELFF. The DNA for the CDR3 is TGTGCCAGCAGCTTAGCGCAAGGGACACCAGCTAGGGAGCTGTTTTTT.

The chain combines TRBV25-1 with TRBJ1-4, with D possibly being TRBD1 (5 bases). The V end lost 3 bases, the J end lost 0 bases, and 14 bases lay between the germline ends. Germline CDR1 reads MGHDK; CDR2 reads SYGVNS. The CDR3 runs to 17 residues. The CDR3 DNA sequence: TGTGCCAGCAGTGACCCCTGGGACGAAACAACTAATGAAAAACTGTTTTTT. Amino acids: CASSDPWDETTNEKLFF.

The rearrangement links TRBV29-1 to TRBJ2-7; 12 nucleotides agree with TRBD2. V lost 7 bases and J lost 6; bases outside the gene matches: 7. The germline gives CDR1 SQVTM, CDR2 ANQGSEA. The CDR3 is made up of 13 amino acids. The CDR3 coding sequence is TGCAGCGCTATGACTAGCGGGAGACGCGAGCAGTACTTC. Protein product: CSAMTSGRREQYF.

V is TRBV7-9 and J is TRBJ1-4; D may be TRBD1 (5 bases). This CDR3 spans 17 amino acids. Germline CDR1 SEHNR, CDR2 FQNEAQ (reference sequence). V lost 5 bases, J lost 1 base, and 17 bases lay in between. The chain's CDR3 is CASSPPGRVETNEKLFF. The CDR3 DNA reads TGTGCCAGCAGCCCACCGGGCAGGGTCGAAACTAATGAAAAACTGTTTTTT.

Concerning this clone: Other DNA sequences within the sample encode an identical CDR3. DNA of the CDR3: TGTGCCAGCAGCCCTCGGACCACTGAAGCTTTCTTT. As protein: CASSPRTTEAFF. The chain has TRBV7-2 and TRBJ1-1; D is unclear. Per the germline V gene, CDR1 is SGHTA and CDR2 is FQGNSA. Between the trimmed V and J ends, which lost 5 bases and 4 bases, there was a span of 8 bases. This CDR3 comprises 12 residues.

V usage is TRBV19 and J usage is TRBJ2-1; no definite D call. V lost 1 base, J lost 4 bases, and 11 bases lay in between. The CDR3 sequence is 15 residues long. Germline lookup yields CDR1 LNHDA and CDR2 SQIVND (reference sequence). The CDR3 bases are TGTGCCAGTAGTATAGGCCCAGTTACTTACAATGAGCAGTTCTTC. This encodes CASSIGPVTYNEQFF.

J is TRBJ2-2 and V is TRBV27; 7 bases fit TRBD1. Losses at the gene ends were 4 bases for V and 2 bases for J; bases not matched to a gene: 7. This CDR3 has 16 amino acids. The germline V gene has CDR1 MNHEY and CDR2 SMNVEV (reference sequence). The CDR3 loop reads CASSSPDRNNTGELFF. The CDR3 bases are TGTGCCAGCAGTTCCCCGGACAGGAACAACACCGGGGAGCTGTTTTTT.

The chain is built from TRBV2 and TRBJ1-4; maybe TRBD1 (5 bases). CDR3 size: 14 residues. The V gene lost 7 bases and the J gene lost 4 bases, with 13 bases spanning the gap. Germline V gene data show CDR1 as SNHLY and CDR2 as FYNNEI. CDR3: CASIPRAYNEKLFF. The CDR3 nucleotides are TGTGCCAGCATACCCAGGGCCTATAATGAAAAACTGTTTTTT.

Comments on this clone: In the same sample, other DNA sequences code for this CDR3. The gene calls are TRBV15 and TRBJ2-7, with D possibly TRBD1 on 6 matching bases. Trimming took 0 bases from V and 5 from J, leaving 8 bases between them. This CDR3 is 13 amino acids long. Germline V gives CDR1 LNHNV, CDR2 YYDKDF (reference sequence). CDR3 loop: CATSRDRGHEQYF. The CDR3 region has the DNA TGTGCCACCAGCAGAGACAGGGGTCACGAGCAGTACTTC.

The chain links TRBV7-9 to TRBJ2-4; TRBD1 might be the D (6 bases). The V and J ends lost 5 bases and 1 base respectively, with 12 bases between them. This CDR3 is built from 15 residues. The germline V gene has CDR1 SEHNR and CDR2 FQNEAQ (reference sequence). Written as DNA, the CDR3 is TGTGCCAGCAGCCGCCCCACAGGGGCCAAAAACATTCAGTACTTC. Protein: CASSRPTGAKNIQYF.

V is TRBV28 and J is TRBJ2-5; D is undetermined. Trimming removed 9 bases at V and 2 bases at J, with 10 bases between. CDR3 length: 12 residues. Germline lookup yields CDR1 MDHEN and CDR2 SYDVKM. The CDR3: CASRPAQETQYF. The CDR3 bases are TGTGCCAGTAGACCAGCTCAAGAGACCCAGTACTTC.

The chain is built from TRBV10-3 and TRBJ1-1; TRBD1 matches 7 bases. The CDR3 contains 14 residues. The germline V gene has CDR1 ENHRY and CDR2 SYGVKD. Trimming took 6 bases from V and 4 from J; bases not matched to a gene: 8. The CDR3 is CAIRITGVGTEAFF. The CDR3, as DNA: TGTGCCATCAGAATAACAGGGGTCGGCACTGAAGCTTTCTTT.

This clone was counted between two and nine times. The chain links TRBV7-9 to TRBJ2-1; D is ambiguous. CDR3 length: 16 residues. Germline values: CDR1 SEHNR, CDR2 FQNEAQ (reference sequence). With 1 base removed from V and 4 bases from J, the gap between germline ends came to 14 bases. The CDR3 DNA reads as TGTGCCAGCAGCTTAGGTACGGAGCTCATGTACAATGAGCAGTTCTTC. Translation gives CASSLGTELMYNEQFF.

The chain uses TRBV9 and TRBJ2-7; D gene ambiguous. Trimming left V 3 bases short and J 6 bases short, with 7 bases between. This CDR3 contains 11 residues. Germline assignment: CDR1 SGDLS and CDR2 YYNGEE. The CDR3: CASSAGIEQYF. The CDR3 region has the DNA TGTGCCAGCAGCGCGGGTATCGAGCAGTACTTC.

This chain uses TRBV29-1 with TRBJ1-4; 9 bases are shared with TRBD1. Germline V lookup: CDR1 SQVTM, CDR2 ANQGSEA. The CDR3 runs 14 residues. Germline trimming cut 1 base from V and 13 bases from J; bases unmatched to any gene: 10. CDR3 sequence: CSVEVPNRGRILFF. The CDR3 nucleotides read TGCAGCGTTGAAGTCCCCAACAGGGGGCGGATACTGTTTTTT.

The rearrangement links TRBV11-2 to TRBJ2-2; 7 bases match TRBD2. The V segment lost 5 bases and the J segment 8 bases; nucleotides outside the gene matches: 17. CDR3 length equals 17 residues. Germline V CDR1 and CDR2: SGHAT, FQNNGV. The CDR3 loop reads CASSPIGGRAGFGELFF. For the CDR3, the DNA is TGTGCCAGCAGCCCAATAGGTGGGAGGGCCGGATTTGGGGAGCTGTTTTTT.